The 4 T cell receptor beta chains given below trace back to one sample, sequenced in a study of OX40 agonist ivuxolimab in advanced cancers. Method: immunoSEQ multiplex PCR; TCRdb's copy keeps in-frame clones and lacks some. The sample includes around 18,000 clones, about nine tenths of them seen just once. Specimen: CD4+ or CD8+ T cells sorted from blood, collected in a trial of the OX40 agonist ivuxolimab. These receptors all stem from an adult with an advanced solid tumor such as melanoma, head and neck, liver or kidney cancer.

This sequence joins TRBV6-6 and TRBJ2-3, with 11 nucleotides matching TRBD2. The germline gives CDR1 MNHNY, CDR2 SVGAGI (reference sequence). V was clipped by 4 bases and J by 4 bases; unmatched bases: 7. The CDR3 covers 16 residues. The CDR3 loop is CASSSLAGGPADTQYF. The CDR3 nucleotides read TGTGCCAGCAGTTCCTTAGCGGGAGGGCCCGCAGATACGCAGTATTTT.

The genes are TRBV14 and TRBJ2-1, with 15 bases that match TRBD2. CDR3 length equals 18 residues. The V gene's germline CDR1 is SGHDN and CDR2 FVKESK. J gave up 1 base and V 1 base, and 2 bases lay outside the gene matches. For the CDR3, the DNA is TGTGCCAGCAGCCAAGTTGGACTAGCGGGAGGGTCCTACAATGAGCAGTTCTTC. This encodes CASSQVGLAGGSYNEQFF.

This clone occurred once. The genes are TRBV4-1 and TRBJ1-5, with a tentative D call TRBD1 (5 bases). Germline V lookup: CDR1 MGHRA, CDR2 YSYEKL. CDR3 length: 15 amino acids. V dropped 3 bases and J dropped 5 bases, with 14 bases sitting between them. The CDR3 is CASSQTREGHQPQHF. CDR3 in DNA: TGCGCCAGCAGCCAGACCAGGGAAGGACATCAGCCCCAGCATTTT.

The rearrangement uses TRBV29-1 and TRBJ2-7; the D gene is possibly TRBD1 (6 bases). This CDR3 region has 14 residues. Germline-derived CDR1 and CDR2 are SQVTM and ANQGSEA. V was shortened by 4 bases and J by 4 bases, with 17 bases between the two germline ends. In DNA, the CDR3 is TGCAGCGTTGTTTCAGGGGCGCTCACATACGAGCAGTACTTC. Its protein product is CSVVSGALTYEQYF.